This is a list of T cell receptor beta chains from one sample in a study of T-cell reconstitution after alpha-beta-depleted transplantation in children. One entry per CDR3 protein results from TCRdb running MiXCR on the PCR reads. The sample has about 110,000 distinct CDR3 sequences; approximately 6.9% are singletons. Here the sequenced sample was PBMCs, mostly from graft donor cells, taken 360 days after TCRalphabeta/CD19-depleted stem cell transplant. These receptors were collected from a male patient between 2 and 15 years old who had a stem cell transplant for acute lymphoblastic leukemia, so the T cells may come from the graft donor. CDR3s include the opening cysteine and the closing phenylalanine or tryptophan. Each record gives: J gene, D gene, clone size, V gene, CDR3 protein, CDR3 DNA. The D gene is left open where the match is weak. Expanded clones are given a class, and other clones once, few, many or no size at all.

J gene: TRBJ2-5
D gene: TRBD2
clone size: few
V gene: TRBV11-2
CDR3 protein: CASSRDFSGRVYQETQYF
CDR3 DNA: TGTGCCAGCAGCCGTGACTTTAGCGGGAGGGTGTACCAAGAGACCCAGTACTTC

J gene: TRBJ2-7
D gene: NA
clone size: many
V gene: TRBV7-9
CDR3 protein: CASSLIPYEQYF
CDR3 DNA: TGTGCCAGCAGCTTAATTCCCTACGAGCAGTACTTC

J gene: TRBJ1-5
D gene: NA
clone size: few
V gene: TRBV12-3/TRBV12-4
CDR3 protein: CASSSRWGPNQPQHF
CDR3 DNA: TGTGCCAGCAGTTCCCGGTGGGGGCCAAATCAGCCCCAGCATTTT

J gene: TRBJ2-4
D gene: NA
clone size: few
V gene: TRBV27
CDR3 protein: CASSLYPEIAKNIQYF
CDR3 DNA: TGTGCCAGCAGTTTATACCCTGAAATAGCCAAAAACATTCAGTACTTC

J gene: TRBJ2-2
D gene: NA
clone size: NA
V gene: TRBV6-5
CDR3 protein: CASSYSTVPGELFF
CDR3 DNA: TGTGCCAGCAGTTACTCTACGGTACCCGGGGAGCTGTTTTTT

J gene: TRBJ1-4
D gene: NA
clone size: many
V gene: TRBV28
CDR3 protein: CASKNSYTEKLFF
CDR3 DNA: TGTGCCAGCAAAAACTCTTATACTGAAAAACTGTTTTTT

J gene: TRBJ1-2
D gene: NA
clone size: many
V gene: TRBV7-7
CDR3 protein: CASSLAPRQGFYGYTF
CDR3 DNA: TGTGCCAGCAGCTTAGCGCCGCGCCAGGGGTTCTATGGCTACACCTTC

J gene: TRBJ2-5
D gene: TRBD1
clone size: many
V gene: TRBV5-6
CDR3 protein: CASSRGLGTQYF
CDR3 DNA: TGTGCCAGCAGCAGGGGGCTGGGGACCCAGTACTTC

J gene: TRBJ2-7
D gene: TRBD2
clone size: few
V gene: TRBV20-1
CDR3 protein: CSARGASGAYEQYF
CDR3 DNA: TGCAGTGCCCGCGGGGCTAGCGGGGCCTACGAGCAGTACTTC

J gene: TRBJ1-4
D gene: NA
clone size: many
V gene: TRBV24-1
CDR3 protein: CATSDNRGEKLFF
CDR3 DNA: TGTGCCACCAGTGATAACCGGGGTGAAAAACTGTTTTTT

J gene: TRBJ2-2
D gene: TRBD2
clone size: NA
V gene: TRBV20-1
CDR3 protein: CSASGLAGVRTGELFF
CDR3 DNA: TGCAGTGCTAGTGGACTAGCGGGAGTACGGACCGGGGAGCTGTTTTTT

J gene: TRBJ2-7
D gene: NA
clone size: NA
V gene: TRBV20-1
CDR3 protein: CSARDPASANHEQYF
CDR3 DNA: TGCAGTGCTAGAGATCCGGCTAGCGCAAACCACGAGCAGTACTTC

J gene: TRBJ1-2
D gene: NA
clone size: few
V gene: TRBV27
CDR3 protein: CASSLGPGIYGYTF
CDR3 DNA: TGTGCCAGCAGTTTGGGCCCGGGGATCTATGGCTACACCTTC

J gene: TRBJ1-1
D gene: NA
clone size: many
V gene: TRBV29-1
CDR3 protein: CSVRRDLPDTEAFF
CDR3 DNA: TGCAGCGTTAGACGGGACCTCCCGGACACTGAAGCTTTCTTT

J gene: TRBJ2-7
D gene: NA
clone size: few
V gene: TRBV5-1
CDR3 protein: CASSLAITGGREQYF
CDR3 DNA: TGCGCCAGCAGCTTGGCCATCACCGGTGGGCGCGAGCAGTACTTC

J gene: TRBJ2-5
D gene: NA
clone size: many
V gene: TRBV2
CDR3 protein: CASSAGSQETQYF
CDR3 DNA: TGTGCCAGCAGTGCGGGGTCTCAAGAGACCCAGTACTTC

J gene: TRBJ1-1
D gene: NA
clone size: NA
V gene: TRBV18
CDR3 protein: CASSPVGEGAEAFF
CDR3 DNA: TGTGCCAGCTCACCGGTCGGGGAGGGGGCTGAAGCTTTCTTT

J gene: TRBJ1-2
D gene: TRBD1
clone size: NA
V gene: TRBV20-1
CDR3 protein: CSAGTGDRYGYTF
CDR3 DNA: TGCAGTGCCGGGACAGGGGATCGATATGGCTACACCTTC

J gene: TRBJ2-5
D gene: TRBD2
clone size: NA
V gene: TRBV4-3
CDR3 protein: CASKEGLAVQETQYF
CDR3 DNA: TGCGCCAGCAAGGAAGGACTAGCGGTACAAGAGACCCAGTACTTC

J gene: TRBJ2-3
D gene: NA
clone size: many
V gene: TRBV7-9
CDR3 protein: CASSLKGNTQYF
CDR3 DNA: TGTGCCAGCAGCTTAAAGGGGAATACGCAGTATTTT

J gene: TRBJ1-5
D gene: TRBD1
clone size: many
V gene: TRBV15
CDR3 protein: CATSRDRGLQPQHF
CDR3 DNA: TGTGCCACCTCCCGGGACAGGGGGCTTCAGCCCCAGCATTTT

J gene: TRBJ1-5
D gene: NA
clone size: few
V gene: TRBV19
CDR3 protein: CASKAGRSNQPQHF
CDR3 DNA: TGTGCCAGTAAGGCGGGACGGAGCAATCAGCCCCAGCATTTT

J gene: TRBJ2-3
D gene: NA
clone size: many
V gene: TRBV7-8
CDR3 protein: CASSSGPRTDTQYF
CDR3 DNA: TGTGCCAGCAGCTCCGGACCCCGCACAGATACGCAGTATTTT

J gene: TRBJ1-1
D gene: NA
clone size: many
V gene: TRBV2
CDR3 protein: CASWDPVGTGLNTEAFF
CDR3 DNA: TGTGCCAGCTGGGATCCTGTGGGGACTGGCCTGAACACTGAAGCTTTCTTT

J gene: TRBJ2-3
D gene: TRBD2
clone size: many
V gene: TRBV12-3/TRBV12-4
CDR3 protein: CASSLKLAGPTQYF
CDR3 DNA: TGTGCCAGCAGTTTAAAGCTAGCGGGACCTACGCAGTATTTT

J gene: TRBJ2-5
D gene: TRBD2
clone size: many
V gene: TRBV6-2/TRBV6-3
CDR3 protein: CASSPPSWRERETQYF
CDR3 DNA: TGTGCCAGCAGTCCACCTTCGTGGCGGGAGAGGGAGACCCAGTACTTC

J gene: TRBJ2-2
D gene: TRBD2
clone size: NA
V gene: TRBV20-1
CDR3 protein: CSASSLAGVTGELFF
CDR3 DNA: TGCAGTGCTAGTTCTCTAGCGGGAGTCACCGGGGAGCTGTTTTTT

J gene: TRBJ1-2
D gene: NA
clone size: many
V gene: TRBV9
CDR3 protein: CASSVSGRHYGYTF
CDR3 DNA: TGTGCCAGCAGCGTAAGCGGGCGGCACTATGGCTACACCTTC

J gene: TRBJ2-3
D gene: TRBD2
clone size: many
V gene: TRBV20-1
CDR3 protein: CSAPTTRTSGSTDTQYF
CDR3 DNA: TGCAGTGCTCCGACAACCCGGACTAGCGGGAGTACAGATACGCAGTATTTT

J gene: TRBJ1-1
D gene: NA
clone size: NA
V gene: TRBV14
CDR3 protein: CASSYYRGGLEAFF
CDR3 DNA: TGTGCCAGCAGCTACTACCGCGGGGGCCTGGAAGCTTTCTTT

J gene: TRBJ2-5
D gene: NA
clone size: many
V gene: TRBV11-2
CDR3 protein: CASRRFERYALGETQYF
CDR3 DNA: TGTGCCAGCAGACGGTTCGAGAGGTACGCCTTGGGAGAGACCCAGTACTTC

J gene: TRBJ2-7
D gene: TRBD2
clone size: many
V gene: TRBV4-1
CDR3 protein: CASSVRGTSASYEQYF
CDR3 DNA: TGCGCCAGCAGCGTAAGAGGAACTAGCGCCTCCTACGAGCAGTACTTC

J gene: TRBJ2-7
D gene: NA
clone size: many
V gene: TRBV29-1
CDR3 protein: CSVGKGGYEQYF
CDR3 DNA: TGCAGCGTTGGAAAAGGTGGCTACGAGCAGTACTTC

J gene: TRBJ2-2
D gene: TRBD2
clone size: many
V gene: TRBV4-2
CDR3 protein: CASSQDSLAGGPVGELFF
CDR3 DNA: TGTGCCAGCAGCCAAGATAGTTTAGCGGGGGGGCCAGTCGGGGAGCTGTTTTTT

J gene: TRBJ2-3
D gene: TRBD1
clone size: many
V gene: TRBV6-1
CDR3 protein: CASSDVFLDREGDTQYF
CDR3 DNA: TGTGCCAGCAGTGATGTCTTTCTGGACAGGGAAGGAGATACGCAGTATTTT

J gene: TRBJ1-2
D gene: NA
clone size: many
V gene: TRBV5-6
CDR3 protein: CASSLEPADYTF
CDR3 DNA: TGTGCCAGCAGCTTGGAGCCGGCGGACTACACCTTC

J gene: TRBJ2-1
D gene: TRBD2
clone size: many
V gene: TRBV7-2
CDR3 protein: CASSLPRASGTSEQFF
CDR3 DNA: TGTGCCAGCAGCTTACCCAGGGCTAGCGGAACTTCTGAGCAGTTCTTC

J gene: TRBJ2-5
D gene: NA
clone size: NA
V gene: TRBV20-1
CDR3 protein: CSAPHRLWGPQETQYF
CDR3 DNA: TGCAGTGCCCCTCATAGGCTTTGGGGTCCCCAAGAGACCCAGTACTTC

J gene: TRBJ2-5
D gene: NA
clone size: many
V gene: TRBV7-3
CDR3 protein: CASSLISAGKTQYF
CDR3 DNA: TGTGCCAGCAGCTTAATCAGCGCGGGAAAGACCCAGTACTTC

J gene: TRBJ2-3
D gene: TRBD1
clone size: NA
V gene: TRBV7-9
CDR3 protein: CASSLARTGKGATQYF
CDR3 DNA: TGTGCCAGCAGCTTAGCGAGGACAGGGAAAGGGGCTACGCAGTATTTT

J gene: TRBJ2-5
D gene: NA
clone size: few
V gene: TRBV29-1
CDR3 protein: CSVKTGKETQYF
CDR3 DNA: TGCAGCGTTAAAACAGGAAAAGAGACCCAGTACTTC

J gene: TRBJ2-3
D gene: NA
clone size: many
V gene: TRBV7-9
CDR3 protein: CASSSYLDGDGDTQYF
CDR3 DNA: TGTGCCAGCAGCTCTTACCTGGACGGGGATGGAGATACGCAGTATTTT

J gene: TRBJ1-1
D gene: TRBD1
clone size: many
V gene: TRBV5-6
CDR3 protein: CASSLSNRGRITEAFF
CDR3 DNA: TGTGCCAGCAGCCTCTCAAACAGGGGGCGGATCACTGAAGCTTTCTTT

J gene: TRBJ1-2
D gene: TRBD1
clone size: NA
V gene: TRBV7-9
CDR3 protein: CASSRDRDGYTF
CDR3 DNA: TGTGCCAGCAGCCGGGACAGGGATGGCTACACCTTC

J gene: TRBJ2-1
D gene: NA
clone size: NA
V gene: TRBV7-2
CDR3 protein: CASSIGESNEQFF
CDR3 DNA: TGTGCCAGCAGCATCGGGGAGTCCAATGAGCAGTTCTTC

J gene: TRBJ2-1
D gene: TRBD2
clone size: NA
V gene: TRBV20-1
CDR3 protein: CSARDRQRDRYNEQFF
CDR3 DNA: TGCAGTGCTAGAGATCGGCAGCGGGACCGCTACAATGAGCAGTTCTTC

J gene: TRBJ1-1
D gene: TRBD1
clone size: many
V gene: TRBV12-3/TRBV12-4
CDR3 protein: CASTLQGLNTEAFF
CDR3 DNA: TGTGCCAGCACTTTACAGGGGCTGAACACTGAAGCTTTCTTT

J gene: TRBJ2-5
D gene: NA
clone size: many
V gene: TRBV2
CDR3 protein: CASTPLGGGETQYF
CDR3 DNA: TGTGCCAGCACCCCATTAGGGGGGGGAGAGACCCAGTACTTC

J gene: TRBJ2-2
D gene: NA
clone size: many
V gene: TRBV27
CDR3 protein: CASSLYATGELFF
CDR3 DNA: TGTGCCAGCAGTTTATACGCCACCGGGGAGCTGTTTTTT